This T cell receptor (beta chain) was sequenced during a study of T cell responses to AZD1222 COVID-19 vaccine. Assay: immunoSEQ multiplex PCR; the TCRdb copy retains only in-frame clones and omits some. This table holds 70,000 to 90,000 clones, under 90% found once. Regarding the study as a whole: Per reports, nearly half of all spike-specific TCRs target regions that are unmutated in variants. Donors were largely white British and mainly female; clonal diversity was possibly underestimated.

Turning to this clone: Its target is not known.

The V gene's germline CDR1 is SGHTA and CDR2 FQGNSA. This CDR3 has 18 residues. V gave up 1 base and J gave up 5 bases; unmatched junction bases: 15. This receptor was obtained from an adult in good health. The sample in question was peripheral blood, obtained on day 0 of AZD1222 vaccination. V is TRBV7-2 and J is TRBJ2-5, with 8 nucleotides matching TRBD1. The CDR3 coding sequence is TGTGCCAGCAGCTTAGGACAGGGGCCCGATTCCCCATTGGAGACCCAGTACTTC. This encodes CASSLGQGPDSPLETQYF.